This is a list of T cell receptor beta chains from one sample in a study of cytomegalovirus exposure and HLA in healthy donors. The assay was immunoSEQ multiplex PCR, and TCRdb's table has in-frame clones only and misses some. The sample has 100,000 to 150,000 clones, over 70% seen once; the top ten hold under 3.5%. Sequenced sample: PBMCs. The receptors originated from a woman between 50 and 59 years old in good health and CMV-seronegative. The CDR3 runs from the conserved cysteine through the conserved F or W. Each record gives: J gene, D gene, clone size, V gene, CDR3 protein, CDR3 DNA. The D gene is left open where the match is weak. A row's size may be missing; if present it is once, few, many or a size class.

>TRBJ2-7|NA|NA|TRBV28
CASSPGTPPYEQYF
TGTGCCAGCAGTCCCGGGACACCCCCCTACGAGCAGTACTTC
>TRBJ2-5|TRBD2|few|TRBV11-2
CASSLVLGSGGDNF
TGTGCCAGCAGCTTAGTTTTGGGTAGCGGGGGCGATAACTTC
>TRBJ2-1|NA|once|TRBV29-1
CSVEKGIDEQFF
TGCAGCGTTGAGAAGGGGATTGATGAGCAGTTCTTC
>TRBJ2-7|NA|NA|TRBV6-4
CASSDESGVGEQYF
TGTGCCAGCAGTGACGAATCGGGAGTTGGGGAGCAGTACTTC
>TRBJ1-2|TRBD1|NA|TRBV7-9
CASSPGQGAVDGYTF
TGTGCCAGCAGCCCGGGACAGGGGGCGGTGGATGGCTACACCTTC
>TRBJ1-1|NA|once|TRBV4-3
CASSRLQGNTEAFF
TGCGCCAGCAGCCGCCTACAGGGGAACACTGAAGCTTTCTTT
>TRBJ1-4|TRBD1|NA|TRBV4-3
CASSQEDWRQGKLFF
TGCGCCAGCAGCCAAGAGGACTGGAGACAGGGGAAACTGTTTTTT
>TRBJ2-1|NA|NA|TRBV11-2
CASTEYNEQFF
TGTGCCAGCACCGAGTACAATGAGCAGTTCTTC
>TRBJ2-4|TRBD1|NA|TRBV5-1
CASSETGTGNFHIQYF
TGCGCCAGCAGTGAGACAGGGACGGGGAATTTTCACATTCAGTACTTC
>TRBJ1-3|TRBD1|NA|TRBV2
CASRQGGNTIYF
TGTGCCAGCCGACAGGGAGGTAACACCATATATTTT
>TRBJ2-3|TRBD1|NA|TRBV19
CASGTGTDTQYF
TGTGCCAGTGGGACAGGCACAGATACGCAGTATTTT
>TRBJ1-6|NA|NA|TRBV19
CASSLDDLPLHF
TGTGCCAGTAGCCTAGACGACTTACCCCTCCACTTT
>TRBJ1-4|NA|NA|TRBV15
CATSRDRARGGEKLFF
TGTGCCACCAGCAGAGATCGTGCCAGGGGTGGTGAAAAACTGTTTTTT
>TRBJ2-2|NA|NA|TRBV5-1
CASSYGGSGTGELFF
TGCGCCAGCTCGTATGGAGGGTCTGGGACCGGGGAGCTGTTTTTT
>TRBJ1-2|NA|NA|TRBV13
CASSAGNYGYTF
TGTGCCAGCAGCGCAGGGAACTATGGCTACACCTTC
>TRBJ1-3|NA|few|TRBV4-3
CASSTNRISISGNTIYF
TGCGCCAGCAGCACAAACAGGATCTCTATCTCTGGAAACACCATATATTTT
>TRBJ2-5|NA|NA|TRBV5-5
CASSLGTGWGETQYF
TGTGCCAGCAGCTTGGGAACAGGGTGGGGAGAGACCCAGTACTTC
>TRBJ2-4|NA|few|TRBV18
CASSPSGVRGRAKNIQYF
TGTGCCAGCTCACCCTCGGGGGTGCGGGGTCGGGCCAAAAACATTCAGTACTTC
>TRBJ2-7|TRBD1|NA|TRBV5-4
CASSLRDRGAYEQYF
TGTGCCAGCAGCTTGAGGGACAGGGGGGCCTACGAGCAGTACTTC
>TRBJ2-7|NA|NA|TRBV7-9
CSSSVAGLRTGLTYEQYF
TGTTCCAGCAGCGTTGCTGGGCTTAGGACAGGACTAACCTACGAGCAGTACTTC
>TRBJ2-7|TRBD2|NA|TRBV5-1
CASSRGLAGGPLREQYF
TGCGCCAGCAGCCGAGGACTAGCGGGAGGTCCCCTCCGGGAGCAGTACTTC
>TRBJ2-2|TRBD1|NA|TRBV6-1
CASRDRGRDGELFF
TGTGCCAGCCGGGACAGGGGGCGAGACGGGGAGCTGTTTTTT
>TRBJ1-5|NA|NA|TRBV25-1
CASSFNTGQPQHF
TGTGCCAGCAGTTTCAATACAGGGCAGCCCCAGCATTTT
>TRBJ2-6|TRBD2|NA|TRBV19
CASSINSAGAGGANVLTF
TGTGCCAGTAGCATCAATTCAGCGGGAGCTGGTGGGGCCAACGTCCTGACTTTC
>TRBJ1-1|NA|NA|TRBV6-6
CASREKDSTVSAFF
TGTGCCAGCAGAGAAAAGGACAGTACTGTTTCAGCTTTCTTT
>TRBJ2-3|NA|NA|TRBV27
CASSWGRGDTQYF
TGTGCCAGCAGTTGGGGGCGAGGAGATACGCAGTATTTT
>TRBJ2-1|NA|NA|TRBV27
CASRAASSYNEQFF
TGTGCCAGCAGGGCGGCCAGCTCCTACAATGAGCAGTTCTTC
>TRBJ2-1|TRBD2|NA|TRBV7-9
CASSLVLAGYNEQFF
TGTGCCAGCAGCTTAGTACTAGCGGGGTACAATGAGCAGTTCTTC
>TRBJ2-1|TRBD1|NA|TRBV9
CASSVDGTGANEQFF
TGTGCCAGCAGCGTAGATGGGACAGGGGCTAATGAGCAGTTCTTC
>TRBJ2-5|TRBD1|NA|TRBV7-3
CASSEDRGDQYF
TGTGCCAGCAGCGAGGACAGGGGAGACCAGTACTTC
>TRBJ2-7|NA|once|TRBV7-9
CSSSQGDYEQYF
TGTTCCAGCAGCCAAGGGGACTACGAGCAGTACTTC
>TRBJ2-5|NA|NA|TRBV28
CASSLQGHGETQYF
TGTGCCAGCAGCTTACAGGGACATGGTGAGACCCAGTACTTC
>TRBJ1-1|NA|NA|TRBV21-1
CASSNVQARNTEAFF
TGTGCCAGCAGCAATGTACAGGCGCGAAACACTGAAGCTTTCTTT
>TRBJ2-7|NA|few|TRBV5-1
CASSATQQGRGSYEQYF
TGCGCCAGCAGCGCCACTCAACAGGGGCGGGGATCCTACGAGCAGTACTTC
>TRBJ1-1|NA|NA|TRBV7-9
CSSSFQEGTEAFF
TGTTCCAGCAGCTTTCAGGAGGGCACTGAAGCTTTCTTT
>TRBJ2-7|TRBD1|many|TRBV5-5
CASREGQGYAYEQYF
TGTGCCAGCAGGGAGGGACAGGGGTACGCCTACGAGCAGTACTTC
>TRBJ2-7|NA|NA|TRBV7-8
CASSFDLDHEQYF
TGTGCCAGCAGCTTTGACTTAGACCACGAGCAGTACTTC
>TRBJ2-2|NA|NA|TRBV4-3
CASSQVPGQNTGELFF
TGCGCCAGCAGCCAAGTCCCAGGCCAGAACACCGGGGAGCTGTTTTTT
>TRBJ1-1|NA|NA|TRBV7-9
CASSSTENTEAFF
TGTGCCAGCAGCTCAACAGAAAACACTGAAGCTTTCTTT
>TRBJ2-7|TRBD2|NA|TRBV9
CASSDGTGGYEQYF
TGTGCCAGCAGCGACGGGACGGGGGGGTACGAGCAGTACTTC
>TRBJ2-3|NA|NA|TRBV9
CASRTGSTGSDTQYF
TGTGCCAGCAGAACCGGGTCTACCGGTTCAGATACGCAGTATTTT
>TRBJ2-3|TRBD2|NA|TRBV5-1
CASSSGGVVSTDTQYF
TGCGCCAGCAGCTCCGGGGGGGTGGTTAGCACAGATACGCAGTATTTT
>TRBJ2-7|TRBD1|NA|TRBV4-2
CASSQLQGSAYEQYF
TGTGCCAGCAGCCAACTACAGGGGTCTGCCTACGAGCAGTACTTC
>TRBJ1-5|TRBD1|NA|TRBV28
CASRQSGGRFQPQHF
TGTGCCAGCAGACAATCAGGGGGCCGCTTTCAGCCCCAGCATTTT
>TRBJ2-7|NA|NA|TRBV18
CASSPTGNSYEQYF
TGTGCCAGCTCACCAACAGGGAACTCCTACGAGCAGTACTTC
>TRBJ2-3|NA|NA|TRBV28
CASSSQGSVNTQYF
TGTGCCAGCAGTTCACAGGGTTCAGTTAATACGCAGTATTTT
>TRBJ1-4|NA|NA|TRBV5-1
CASSFGRATNEKLFF
TGCGCCAGCAGCTTTGGTCGGGCAACTAATGAAAAACTGTTTTTT
>TRBJ1-3|NA|NA|TRBV28
CVSSPHMGNTIYF
TGTGTCAGCAGTCCACATATGGGAAACACCATATATTTT
>TRBJ2-7|NA|NA|TRBV7-6
CASSQLVSSYEQYF
TGTGCCAGCAGCCAACTGGTGAGTTCCTACGAGCAGTACTTC
>TRBJ2-1|TRBD2|NA|TRBV18
CASETGSEWGRAHEQFF
TGTGCCAGCGAAACAGGTTCCGAGTGGGGGAGGGCCCATGAGCAGTTCTTC
>TRBJ1-4|NA|NA|TRBV7-9
CASSTHREGISNEKLFF
TGTGCCAGCAGCACCCATCGGGAGGGAATTTCTAATGAAAAACTGTTTTTT
>TRBJ1-5|NA|once|TRBV30
CAWGYPRGQPQHF
TGTGCCTGGGGCTATCCCAGGGGTCAGCCCCAGCATTTT
>TRBJ1-1|TRBD1|NA|TRBV29-1
CSVEPGQGNTEAFF
TGCAGCGTTGAACCGGGACAGGGGAACACTGAAGCTTTCTTT
>TRBJ2-7|TRBD2|NA|TRBV19
CASSTLAGGRVEQYF
TGTGCCAGTAGTACCCTAGCGGGAGGTCGAGTCGAGCAGTACTTC
>TRBJ1-1|NA|NA|TRBV30
CAWILEVNTEAFF
TGTGCCTGGATCTTGGAGGTAAACACTGAAGCTTTCTTT
>TRBJ2-5|NA|few|TRBV29-1
CSVEDVVGGETQYF
TGCAGCGTTGAAGATGTTGTAGGAGGGGAGACCCAGTACTTC
>TRBJ1-1|NA|NA|TRBV7-9
CASSLIGRPNTEAFF
TGTGCCAGCAGCTTGATAGGCAGGCCGAACACTGAAGCTTTCTTT
>TRBJ2-3|NA|NA|TRBV29-1
CSAGRQGRDTDTQYF
TGCAGCGCCGGAAGGCAGGGGAGAGACACAGATACGCAGTATTTT
>TRBJ1-4|TRBD1|NA|TRBV19
CASSPDRVEKLFF
TGTGCCAGTAGTCCCGACAGGGTTGAAAAACTGTTTTTT
>TRBJ2-2|TRBD2|NA|TRBV7-2
CASSRGTSGNTGELFF
TGTGCCAGCAGCCGTGGGACTAGCGGGAACACCGGGGAGCTGTTTTTT